A single sample gave rise to the 30 T cell receptor beta chains below, sequenced in a study of T cell responses to AZD1222 COVID-19 vaccine. TCRdb's table, derived via immunoSEQ multiplex PCR, lists solely in-frame clones and lacks some. Here the sample spans about 140,000 clones, 88% being singletons. The sample in question was peripheral blood, obtained 28 days after the second AZD1222 dose. These receptors came from an adult who received the AZD1222 COVID-19 vaccine.

The chain employs TRBV5-1 and TRBJ2-2; a weak D match, TRBD2 (5 bases). From germline, CDR1 is SGHRS and CDR2 YFSETQ. CDR3 size: 18 residues. V lost 0 bases to trimming and J lost 5 bases, with 20 bases between them. The CDR3 DNA is TGCGCCAGCAGCTTGGTTGGTATTTTGGACCGGGGAACCGGGGAGCTGTTTTTT. Its protein product is CASSLVGILDRGTGELFF.

The rearrangement uses TRBV15 and TRBJ1-6; TRBD1 matches at 10 bases. The CDR3 spans 16 residues. Germline CDR1 reads LNHNV; CDR2 reads YYDKDF (reference sequence). V dropped 5 bases and J dropped 6; count of bases not matched to a gene: 7. The CDR3 reads CATSPEDRGINSPLHF. The DNA of the CDR3 is TGTGCCACCAGCCCGGAGGACAGGGGGATTAATTCACCCCTCCACTTT.

The chain joins TRBV12-3 or TRBV12-4 to TRBJ1-2, with no clear D. CDR3 length: 12 amino acids. V was pared by 3 bases and J by 8 bases, with 10 bases between. The CDR3 sequence: CASSFYGQGYTF. CDR3 bases: TGTGCCAGCAGTTTTTACGGGCAGGGCTACACCTTC.

The chain carries TRBV6-1 and TRBJ2-1; the D call may be TRBD1 or TRBD2 (5 bases each). Between the trimmed V and J ends, which lost 3 bases and 4 bases, there was a span of 13 bases. Germline CDR1 reads MNHNS; CDR2 reads SASEGT. The CDR3 is 15 amino acids. CDR3 amino acids: CASSEGETEYNEQFF. The CDR3 coding sequence is TGTGCCAGCAGTGAGGGGGAGACTGAGTACAATGAGCAGTTCTTC.

The V and J genes are TRBV18 and TRBJ2-3; no clear D gene. This CDR3 is built from 15 residues. CDR1 KGHSH and CDR2 LQKENI come from the germline V gene. With 2 bases removed from V and 2 bases from J, the gap between germline ends came to 11 bases. This chain's CDR3 is CASSPLGLATDTQYF. The CDR3 bases are TGTGCCAGCTCACCATTGGGATTAGCCACAGATACGCAGTATTTT.

V gene TRBV5-1 combines with J gene TRBJ1-6; D ambiguous. The V gene lost 4 bases and the J gene lost 9 bases, with 17 bases spanning the gap. The CDR3 has 15 amino acids. Germline CDR1 and CDR2: SGHRS and YFSETQ. The CDR3 reads CASSPLEGDGSPLHF. The CDR3 bases are TGCGCCAGCAGCCCACTGGAGGGAGATGGTTCACCCCTCCACTTT.

This chain links TRBV7-8 with TRBJ1-5; TRBD1 matches at 10 bases. The CDR3 extends over 17 amino acids. After removal of 4 bases from V and 9 bases from J, the junction contained 15 bases not matched to a gene. CDR1 and CDR2 (germline): SGHVS, FQNEAQ. The CDR3 reads CASSSTDRGNFYSPQHF. The DNA of the CDR3 is TGTGCCAGCAGCTCGACGGACAGGGGGAATTTTTATTCGCCCCAGCATTTT.

This chain joins TRBV18 and TRBJ1-1; TRBD1 might be the D (5 bases). This CDR3 is built from 13 residues. Trimming cost V 5 bases and J 1 base, with 8 bases left between them. CDR1 and CDR2 (germline): KGHSH, LQKENI. The chain's CDR3 is CASSGQGNTEAFF. DNA for the CDR3: TGTGCCAGCTCAGGGCAGGGGAACACTGAAGCTTTCTTT.

V gene TRBV29-1 combines with J gene TRBJ1-4; D perhaps matches TRBD1 (5 bases). The CDR3 is 17 amino acids. V lost 4 bases, J lost 0 bases, and 18 bases lay in between. Germline CDR1 reads SQVTM; CDR2 reads ANQGSEA. The CDR3 DNA reads as TGCAGCGTTGCCGAAAGGTATACAGGAGCAACTAATGAAAAACTGTTTTTT. Residues: CSVAERYTGATNEKLFF.

The chain combines TRBV11-2 with TRBJ2-1; either TRBD1 or TRBD2 may supply D (5 bases each). The CDR3 is made up of 16 amino acids. Germline assignment: CDR1 SGHAT and CDR2 FQNNGV. Trimming took 7 bases from V and 0 from J, leaving 16 bases between them. Here the CDR3 DNA reads TGTGCCAGCAACCTCCGGGGACCCGGCTCCTACAATGAGCAGTTCTTC. Its translation is CASNLRGPGSYNEQFF.

This clone was detected once. The V and J genes are TRBV5-5 and TRBJ1-2; 7 nucleotides agree with TRBD1. Germline values: CDR1 SGHKS, CDR2 YYEKEE (reference sequence). V was pared by 4 bases and J by 5 bases, with 5 bases of the junction left unmatched. The length of the CDR3 is 13 residues. The CDR3 DNA sequence: TGTGCCAGCAGCAACCCAGGGGGGTATGGCTACACCTTC. The encoded protein is CASSNPGGYGYTF.

CDR3 loop: CATSDSGLANYEQYF. CDR3 coding DNA: TGTGCCACCAGTGATTCGGGACTAGCGAACTACGAGCAGTACTTC. The rearrangement uses TRBV24-1 and TRBJ2-7, with TRBD2 matching over 10 bases. Germline V gene sequence: CDR1 KGHDR, CDR2 SFDVKD. The CDR3 has 15 residues. Germline trimming cut 2 bases from V and 3 bases from J; bases unmatched to any gene: 3.

V gene TRBV3-1 (or the pseudogene TRBV3-2) combines with J gene TRBJ1-1, with unresolved D. V lost 2 bases to trimming and J lost 0 bases, with 7 bases between them. The CDR3 runs to 14 residues. The germline V gene encodes CDR1 LGHDT and CDR2 YNNKEL (reference sequence). CDR3 nucleotide sequence: TGTGCCAGCAGCCAAAGAGAACTGAACACTGAAGCTTTCTTT. Its translation: CASSQRELNTEAFF.

The CDR3 is CASSLPGNTEAFF. The CDR3 DNA is TGTGCCAGCAGCCTCCCAGGGAACACTGAAGCTTTCTTT. The genes are TRBV28 and TRBJ1-1; D is undetermined. V gave up 6 bases and J gave up 1 base, with 9 bases separating them. Germline CDR1 reads MDHEN; CDR2 reads SYDVKM. There are 13 residues in the CDR3.

V is TRBV9 and J is TRBJ2-2; D possibly corresponds to TRBD1 (6 bases). Germline V CDR1 and CDR2: SGDLS, YYNGEE. This CDR3 region has 15 residues. V lost 0 bases and J 3 bases, leaving 9 bases between the germline ends. The CDR3 protein is CASSVGHRDTGELFF. CDR3 bases: TGTGCCAGCAGCGTAGGTCACAGGGACACCGGGGAGCTGTTTTTT.

In nucleotides, the CDR3 is TGTGCCAGTCGGACAGGGCGTACTAACTATGGCTACACCTTC. It codes for CASRTGRTNYGYTF. The rearrangement uses TRBV19 and TRBJ1-2; 8 positions match TRBD1. The CDR3 has 14 amino acids. Germline CDR1 and CDR2: LNHDA and SQIVND (reference sequence). V lost 8 bases, J lost 0 bases, and 5 bases stayed unmatched.

V is TRBV7-2 and J is TRBJ2-1; D not resolved. This CDR3 contains 11 residues. CDR1 and CDR2 (germline): SGHTA, FQGNSA. V was clipped by 1 base and J by 9 bases, with 4 bases between them. In DNA form, the CDR3 reads TGTGCCAGCAGCTTAGTGACTGAGCAGTTCTTC. Translated: CASSLVTEQFF.

The V and J genes are TRBV9 and TRBJ2-2; D is possibly TRBD1 (5 bases). V dropped 0 bases and J dropped 1 base, with 10 bases sitting between them. The CDR3 is 16 amino acids. Germline CDR1 is SGDLS and CDR2 is YYNGEE. The CDR3 reads CASSVARGRNTGELFF. CDR3 nucleotides: TGTGCCAGCAGCGTAGCTAGGGGCCGGAACACCGGGGAGCTGTTTTTT.

Concerning this clone: Germline and junction disagree at one end, which may indicate a read error. J is TRBJ2-2 and V is TRBV6-5; 11 nucleotides align to TRBD2. The CDR3 extends over 15 amino acids. Looked up from germline, CDR1 is MNHEY and CDR2 is SVGAGI. CDR3 DNA sequence: TGTGCCACCAGTAGGGGACTAGCGGTTCCCGGGGAGCTGTTTTTT. It is translated as CATSRGLAVPGELFF.

The J gene is TRBJ1-3, the V gene TRBV25-1; D is uncertain. V lost 4 bases to trimming and J lost 8 bases, with 12 bases between them. The CDR3 is 13 amino acids. Germline loops: CDR1 MGHDK, CDR2 SYGVNS. CDR3 sequence reads: CASSGTWEDTIYF. The CDR3 DNA sequence: TGTGCCAGCAGTGGGACCTGGGAGGACACCATATATTTT.

The rearrangement joins TRBV3-1 (or the pseudogene TRBV3-2) to TRBJ1-1; 8 nucleotides agree with TRBD1. Germline trimming cut 2 bases from V and 7 bases from J; bases unmatched to any gene: 9. The CDR3 totals 15 residues. Germline CDR1 LGHDT, CDR2 YNNKEL (reference sequence). The CDR3 protein is CASSQSGTGQYEAFF. In DNA, the CDR3 is TGTGCCAGCAGCCAATCTGGGACAGGTCAATATGAAGCTTTCTTT.

The chain is built from TRBV28 and TRBJ2-7, with no clear D. The length of the CDR3 is 13 residues. V dropped 7 bases and J dropped 5 bases, with 15 bases sitting between them. The V gene's germline CDR1 is MDHEN and CDR2 SYDVKM. The chain's CDR3 is CASTVVGFHEQYF. The CDR3 region has the DNA TGTGCCAGCACCGTCGTAGGGTTTCACGAGCAGTACTTC.

The chain has TRBV19 and TRBJ2-7; 9 bases are a match to TRBD1. V lost 3 bases, J lost 4 bases, and 1 base stayed unmatched. This CDR3 contains 13 residues. The germline V gene encodes CDR1 LNHDA and CDR2 SQIVND (reference sequence). CDR3 in DNA: TGTGCCAGTAGTATTGGGACAGGGTACGAGCAGTACTTC. It encodes CASSIGTGYEQYF.

V and J are TRBV5-1 and TRBJ2-7; maybe TRBD1 (6 bases). V lost 3 bases, J lost 1 base, and 23 bases lay in between. Germline CDR1 reads SGHRS; CDR2 reads YFSETQ. This CDR3 contains 18 residues. The CDR3 spells CASSWGSRGQTFSYEQYF. In nucleotides, the CDR3 is TGCGCCAGCAGCTGGGGTAGTAGGGGACAAACCTTTTCCTACGAGCAGTACTTC.

The rearrangement uses TRBV2 and TRBJ2-5, with 8 bases lining up with TRBD1. Trimming removed 4 bases from V and 1 base from J; junction bases left unmatched: 2. This CDR3 comprises 14 residues. The germline CDR1 and CDR2 sequences are SNHLY and FYNNEI. As DNA, the CDR3 is TGTGCCAGCAGTGTAGACAGGGGCCAAGAGACCCAGTACTTC. The encoded protein is CASSVDRGQETQYF. Filled out from reference TRBV2 and TRBJ2-5, the complete variable domain reads EPEVTQTPSHQVTQMGQEVILRCVPISNHLYFYWYRQILGQKVEFLVSFYNNEISEKSEIFDDQFSVERPDGSNFTLKIRSTKLEDSAMYFCASSVDRGQETQYFGPGTRLLVL.

This chain uses TRBV4-1 with TRBJ1-6; D might be TRBD1 (5 bases). V shed 0 bases and J shed 7 bases, with 10 bases lying between them. This CDR3 comprises 15 residues. Germline values: CDR1 MGHRA, CDR2 YSYEKL. The CDR3 DNA sequence: TGCGCCAGCAGCCAAGATCAGGACACAAATTCACCCCTCCACTTT. Protein sequence: CASSQDQDTNSPLHF.

The chain is built from TRBV28 and TRBJ1-2; TRBD1 agrees at 9 bases. The length of the CDR3 is 13 residues. After removal of 6 bases from V and 6 bases from J, the junction contained 5 bases not matched to a gene. Germline V CDR1 and CDR2: MDHEN, SYDVKM. CDR3 sequence (DNA): TGTGCCAGCAGGAGGGACAGGGCTCATGGCTACACCTTC. It encodes CASRRDRAHGYTF.

The chain joins TRBV6-5 to TRBJ2-4; D perhaps matches TRBD1 (7 bases). The CDR3 runs 16 residues. Germline loops: CDR1 MNHEY, CDR2 SVGAGI. Trimming removed 0 bases from V and 5 bases from J, with 14 bases in between. The CDR3: CASSYSGPRGENIQYF. The DNA for the CDR3 is TGTGCCAGCAGTTACTCGGGCCCCAGGGGGGAAAACATTCAGTACTTC.

Here the CDR3 DNA reads TGTGCCCACAGGGGAAGGAACACTGAAGCTTTCTTT. The encoded protein is CAHRGRNTEAFF. The V call is TRBV30, the J call TRBJ1-1, with 7 nucleotides matching TRBD1. Germline V gives CDR1 GTSNPN, CDR2 SVGIG (reference sequence). The CDR3 extends over 12 amino acids. Unmatched junction bases numbered 4, after V lost 8 bases and J lost 1 base.

The CDR3 DNA reads TGTGCCAGCAGACTTATTACGGACCGTGAAGCTTTCTTT. As protein: CASRLITDREAFF. The V and J genes are TRBV28 and TRBJ1-1, with D unresolved. CDR3 length: 13 amino acids. With 6 bases removed from V and 7 bases from J, the gap between germline ends came to 15 bases. Per germline, CDR1 MDHEN and CDR2 SYDVKM.